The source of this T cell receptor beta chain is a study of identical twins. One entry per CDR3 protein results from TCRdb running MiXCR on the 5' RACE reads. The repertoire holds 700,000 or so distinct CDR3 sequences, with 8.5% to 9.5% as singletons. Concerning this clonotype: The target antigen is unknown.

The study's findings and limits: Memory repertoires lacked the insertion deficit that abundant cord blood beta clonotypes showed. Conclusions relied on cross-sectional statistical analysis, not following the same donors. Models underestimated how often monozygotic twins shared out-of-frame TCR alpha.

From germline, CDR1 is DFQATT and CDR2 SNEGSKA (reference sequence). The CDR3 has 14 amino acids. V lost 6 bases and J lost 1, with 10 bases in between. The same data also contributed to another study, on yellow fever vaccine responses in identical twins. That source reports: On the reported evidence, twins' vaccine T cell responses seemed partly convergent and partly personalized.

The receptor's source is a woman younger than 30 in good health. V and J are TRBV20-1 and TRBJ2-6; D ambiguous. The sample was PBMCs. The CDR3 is CSALQVSGANVLTF. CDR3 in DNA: TGCAGTGCACTCCAGGTTTCTGGGGCCAACGTCCTGACTTTC.